The rows below give T cell receptor beta chains drawn from one sample of a study of sequential checkpoint blockade in melanoma. TCRdb's table, derived via immunoSEQ multiplex PCR, lists solely in-frame clones and lacks some. The table shows about 32,000 clones, with more than 65% occurring only once. Sequenced here: CD8+ T cells sorted from blood (inferred from file names), sampled from a patient given nivolumab and ipilimumab in sequence. These TCRs come from a human donor with melanoma. The conserved cysteine and the conserved F or W are not part of the CDR3 here. Each record gives: V gene, clone size, CDR3 protein. Size tells how often a clone was seen (once, few, many) or the class of an expanded clone, and some rows leave it out.

v_gene: TRBV29-1; abundance: .; CDR3aa: SVVWESGYT
v_gene: TRBV5-6; abundance: .; CDR3aa: ASSRGDRRFSYEQY
v_gene: TRBV7-2; abundance: few; CDR3aa: ASSLAYGQGTGANVLT
v_gene: TRBV2; abundance: .; CDR3aa: ASTQDRGFSTNYGYT
v_gene: TRBV10-2; abundance: .; CDR3aa: ASYRDSSNTGELF
v_gene: TRBV5-1; abundance: .; CDR3aa: ASSFRASDGYT
v_gene: TRBV4-1; abundance: .; CDR3aa: ASSQDHAGNTIY
v_gene: TRBV5-1; abundance: few; CDR3aa: ASSLDGSTAYEQY
v_gene: TRBV30; abundance: .; CDR3aa: AWSVVEGYGYT
v_gene: TRBV19; abundance: .; CDR3aa: ASSLPIGTLPSGELF
v_gene: TRBV4-1; abundance: .; CDR3aa: ASSQDGGEGQPNSPLH
v_gene: TRBV18; abundance: .; CDR3aa: ASSWGEGVLYEQY
v_gene: TRBV15; abundance: .; CDR3aa: ATSRRYQPQH
v_gene: TRBV9; abundance: few; CDR3aa: ASSVEQGTYNEQF
v_gene: TRBV27; abundance: .; CDR3aa: ASSLSRLGGYT
v_gene: TRBV27; abundance: .; CDR3aa: ASRLAGAINEQF
v_gene: TRBV13; abundance: .; CDR3aa: ASSSLSVGTEAF
v_gene: TRBV28; abundance: once; CDR3aa: ASSTLGGSWGYT
v_gene: TRBV4-2; abundance: .; CDR3aa: ASSYTGGHRNTIY
v_gene: TRBV5-1; abundance: .; CDR3aa: ASSGNRDSYNSPLH
v_gene: TRBV29-1; abundance: .; CDR3aa: SVRGLAGGPVYTDTQY
v_gene: TRBV6-1; abundance: .; CDR3aa: ANEPYRDTAYGYT
v_gene: TRBV27; abundance: .; CDR3aa: ASSPVSRGGAEAQY
v_gene: TRBV6-6; abundance: .; CDR3aa: ARGRGGLNEKLF
v_gene: TRBV10-3; abundance: .; CDR3aa: AIKLRDTLGEAF
v_gene: TRBV7-9; abundance: .; CDR3aa: ASSHTDRGEETQY
v_gene: TRBV7-3; abundance: .; CDR3aa: ASSDRGNIQY
v_gene: TRBV5-6; abundance: .; CDR3aa: ASSSTGTGEGEDEQF
v_gene: TRBV4-3; abundance: .; CDR3aa: ASSRETGYTEAF
v_gene: TRBV27; abundance: .; CDR3aa: ASSRLSGGAWDTQY
v_gene: TRBV11-2; abundance: .; CDR3aa: ASAAALGGTYGYT
v_gene: TRBV6-1; abundance: .; CDR3aa: ASSVQGLEETQY
v_gene: TRBV27; abundance: .; CDR3aa: ASSYLIRGEQSEQY
v_gene: TRBV5-4; abundance: .; CDR3aa: ASRLSRGGMNTEAF
v_gene: TRBV9; abundance: .; CDR3aa: ASSVVGRADTQY
v_gene: TRBV27; abundance: once; CDR3aa: ASSLRQANNEQF
v_gene: TRBV25-1; abundance: few; CDR3aa: ASSESGGGYEQY
v_gene: TRBV7-8; abundance: .; CDR3aa: ASSLSSGGTYEQY
v_gene: TRBV6-6; abundance: once; CDR3aa: ASSRDRSFYEQY
v_gene: TRBV5-1; abundance: .; CDR3aa: ASSASRGRRYEQY
v_gene: TRBV19; abundance: .; CDR3aa: ASSSREGIINQPQH
v_gene: TRBV6-5; abundance: once; CDR3aa: ASSLTGDGFNGYT
v_gene: TRBV5-1; abundance: .; CDR3aa: ASSFRGLGTEAF
v_gene: TRBV14; abundance: .; CDR3aa: ASSSRLAGVITQY
v_gene: TRBV4-3; abundance: .; CDR3aa: ASSQVGSTGELF
v_gene: TRBV28; abundance: .; CDR3aa: ASSFFPQGLSYEQY
v_gene: TRBV30; abundance: .; CDR3aa: AWGPDSLNEAF